Below, 26 T cell receptor beta chains from the same sample are listed, as sequenced in a study of cytomegalovirus exposure and HLA in healthy donors. The method was immunoSEQ multiplex PCR; TCRdb's version includes in-frame clones alone and lacks a portion of them. Found here are fewer than 250,000 clones, approximately 87% of them singletons; the top ten hold 2.6%. Sequencing used PBMCs. These receptor sequences come from a man between 18 and 35 years old in good health and CMV-seronegative.

V and J are TRBV10-3 and TRBJ1-1, with D hard to call. V shed 5 bases and J shed 3 bases, with 10 bases lying between them. This CDR3 contains 13 residues. CDR1 and CDR2 from the germline V gene are ENHRY and SYGVKD. The chain's CDR3 is CAISLLRDTEAFF. The CDR3 coding sequence is TGTGCCATCAGTCTCTTGAGGGACACTGAAGCTTTCTTT.

The V call is TRBV11-2, the J call TRBJ2-1, with a tentative D call TRBD1 (5 bases). V gave up 5 bases and J gave up 4 bases, with 18 bases separating them. The length of the CDR3 is 16 residues. The germline CDR1 and CDR2 sequences are SGHAT and FQNNGV. The chain's CDR3 is CASSGQSTVGYNEQFF. The CDR3 coding sequence is TGTGCCAGCAGCGGACAATCGACAGTAGGATACAATGAGCAGTTCTTC.

V is TRBV18 and J is TRBJ1-1; TRBD1 agrees at 8 bases. The V segment lost 4 bases and the J segment 10 bases; nucleotides outside the gene matches: 17. The CDR3 has 16 amino acids. Germline V gene data show CDR1 as KGHSH and CDR2 as LQKENI. CDR3 protein: CASSQTAGRQGKRAFF. The CDR3 region has the DNA TGTGCCAGCTCACAAACCGCCGGTCGACAGGGGAAGCGAGCTTTCTTT.

The rearrangement joins TRBV2 to TRBJ2-2; 9 nucleotides align to TRBD2. CDR1 is SNHLY and CDR2 is FYNNEI in the germline V gene. After removal of 5 bases from V and 5 bases from J, the junction contained 6 bases not matched to a gene. The CDR3 has 15 amino acids. CDR3 in amino acids: CASSFSGGFTGELFF. The CDR3 nucleotides are TGTGCCAGCAGTTTTAGCGGGGGTTTTACCGGGGAGCTGTTTTTT.

The V call is TRBV18, the J call TRBJ1-6; D gene ambiguous. Germline V gene lookup returns CDR1 KGHSH and CDR2 LQKENI. The CDR3 extends over 15 amino acids. The V end was cut by 2 bases, the J end by 0 bases, with 5 bases between. CDR3 DNA sequence: TGTGCCAGCTCACCAGGGAGCTCCTATAATTCACCCCTCCACTTT. Translated: CASSPGSSYNSPLHF.

The gene calls are TRBV29-1 and TRBJ2-5, with D possibly being TRBD2 (7 bases). Germline lookup yields CDR1 SQVTM and CDR2 ANQGSEA. Trimming removed 7 bases from V and 5 bases from J, with 20 bases in between. The CDR3 runs to 14 residues. CDR3 in DNA: TGCAGCGCCCTCCGGTTGGGGGGGGGCGAGACCCAGTACTTC. Its protein product is CSALRLGGGETQYF.

The J gene is TRBJ2-5, the V gene TRBV5-6; TRBD1 is a possible D gene (6 bases). This CDR3 contains 13 residues. The germline V gene encodes CDR1 SGHDT and CDR2 YYEEEE. Trimming cost V 4 bases and J 1 base, with 8 bases left between them. The CDR3 protein is CASSPGAQETQYF. In DNA form, the CDR3 reads TGTGCCAGCAGCCCAGGGGCCCAAGAGACCCAGTACTTC.

The V and J genes are TRBV19 and TRBJ2-3; D unresolved. V lost 6 bases to trimming and J lost 9 bases, with 19 bases between them. Germline CDR1 and CDR2: LNHDA and SQIVND (reference sequence). The CDR3 is made up of 14 amino acids. The DNA for the CDR3 is TGTGCCAGTAGCCCTACTGTAGACTCTTGGACGCAGTATTTT. Amino acids: CASSPTVDSWTQYF. The complete variable domain, with remaining parts taken from reference TRBV19 and TRBJ2-3, reads DGGITQSPKYLFRKEGQNVTLSCEQNLNHDAMYWYRQDPGQGLRLIYYSQIVNDFQKGDIAEGYSVSREKKESFPLTVTSAQKNPTAFYLCASSPTVDSWTQYFGPGTRLTVL.

The gene calls are TRBV2 and TRBJ2-2; possible D gene TRBD1, 6 bases. Germline CDR1 and CDR2: SNHLY and FYNNEI. The CDR3 has 14 residues. V lost 7 bases and J lost 3, with 12 bases in between. The CDR3 here is CASKQGRDTGELFF. The CDR3 nucleotides are TGTGCCAGCAAACAGGGCCGGGACACCGGGGAGCTGTTTTTT.

The gene calls are TRBV5-1 and TRBJ1-1; TRBD1 agrees at 7 bases. V lost 0 bases, J lost 0 bases, and 2 bases stayed unmatched. The CDR3 has 15 residues. Germline CDR1 SGHRS, CDR2 YFSETQ. CDR3 sequence (DNA): TGCGCCAGCAGCTTGGGAGGGGGCATGAACACTGAAGCTTTCTTT. It translates to CASSLGGGMNTEAFF.

V usage is TRBV9 and J usage is TRBJ1-5; D is uncertain. The CDR3 is 15 amino acids. The V and J ends lost 4 bases and 1 base respectively, with 12 bases between them. The V gene's germline CDR1 is SGDLS and CDR2 YYNGEE. CDR3 loop: CASSLGGQSNQPQHF. The CDR3 DNA is TGTGCCAGCAGCCTCGGAGGCCAGAGCAATCAGCCCCAGCATTTT.

V and J are TRBV28 and TRBJ2-6; D ambiguous. CDR1 MDHEN and CDR2 SYDVKM come from the germline V gene. The CDR3 consists of 16 residues. V gave up 4 bases and J gave up 2 bases, with 12 bases separating them. This CDR3 reads CASSSPRFAGANVLTF. CDR3 DNA sequence: TGTGCCAGCAGTTCACCCCGGTTTGCTGGGGCCAACGTCCTGACTTTC. Full variable domain (outside the CDR3, taken from reference TRBV28 and TRBJ2-6): DVKVTQSSRYLVKRTGEKVFLECVQDMDHENMFWYRQDPGLGLRLIYFSYDVKMKEKGDIPEGYSVSREKKERFSLILESASTNQTSMYLCASSSPRFAGANVLTFGAGSRLTVL.

The chain couples TRBV9 to TRBJ1-1, with D possibly matching TRBD1 (6 bases). Germline V gene data show CDR1 as SGDLS and CDR2 as YYNGEE. Trimming took 0 bases from V and 4 from J, leaving 10 bases between them. This CDR3 comprises 14 residues. This CDR3 is CASSVDVGATEAFF. CDR3 coding DNA: TGTGCCAGCAGCGTAGATGTGGGGGCCACTGAAGCTTTCTTT.

This chain uses TRBV19 with TRBJ2-2; 10 bases align to TRBD1. V dropped 9 bases and J dropped 4; count of bases not matched to a gene: 5. Germline CDR1 reads LNHDA; CDR2 reads SQIVND (reference sequence). The length of the CDR3 is 14 residues. CDR3 coding DNA: TGTGCCAGCTGGGACAGGGGAACCACCGGGGAGCTGTTTTTT. This encodes CASWDRGTTGELFF. The variable domain in full, completed from reference TRBV19 and TRBJ2-2, reads DGGITQSPKYLFRKEGQNVTLSCEQNLNHDAMYWYRQDPGQGLRLIYYSQIVNDFQKGDIAEGYSVSREKKESFPLTVTSAQKNPTAFYLCASWDRGTTGELFFGEGSRLTVL.

This chain connects TRBV2 to TRBJ2-6; D unclear. The V and J ends lost 8 bases and 0 bases respectively, with 14 bases between them. This CDR3 contains 16 residues. Per germline, CDR1 SNHLY and CDR2 FYNNEI. The CDR3 DNA reads as TGTGCCAGCCCCAAAGCAGGTCTCTCTGGGGCCAACGTCCTGACTTTC. It translates to CASPKAGLSGANVLTF.

This sequence joins TRBV7-9 and TRBJ2-5; D perhaps matches TRBD1 (6 bases). Trimming pared 8 bases from V and 1 base from J, leaving 14 bases between. The length of the CDR3 is 14 residues. Germline assignment: CDR1 SEHNR and CDR2 FQNEAQ (reference sequence). The CDR3, as DNA: TGTGCCAGCTCCGATGGGGGCCTCCAAGAGACCCAGTACTTC. This encodes CASSDGGLQETQYF.

The CDR3 region is CASTEFQGAGNTIYF. CDR3 DNA: TGTGCCAGCACCGAGTTTCAGGGGGCTGGAAACACCATATATTTT. This chain links TRBV28 with TRBJ1-3, with 7 positions matching TRBD1. CDR1 is MDHEN and CDR2 is SYDVKM in the germline V gene. The length of the CDR3 is 15 residues. V dropped 7 bases and J dropped 2; count of bases not matched to a gene: 8. The full variable domain, completed using reference TRBV28 and TRBJ1-3, is DVKVTQSSRYLVKRTGEKVFLECVQDMDHENMFWYRQDPGLGLRLIYFSYDVKMKEKGDIPEGYSVSREKKERFSLILESASTNQTSMYLCASTEFQGAGNTIYFGEGSWLTVV.

In this sample, this clone turned up a few times. The chain uses TRBV1 and TRBJ1-5. TRBV1 is a pseudogene locus. There are 14 residues in the CDR3. This CDR3 reads CTSSAGVSNQPQHF. CDR3 DNA sequence: TGCACCAGCAGCGCGGGGGTAAGCAATCAGCCCCAGCATTTT.

V usage is TRBV5-6 and J usage is TRBJ2-3; 10 bases match TRBD1. The CDR3 runs to 15 residues. Germline lookup yields CDR1 SGHDT and CDR2 YYEEEE. V lost 3 bases and J lost 2; bases outside the gene matches: 3. The DNA of the CDR3 is TGTGCCAGCAGCTCCGACAGGGGGCTCACAGATACGCAGTATTTT. This gives the protein CASSSDRGLTDTQYF.

The chain carries TRBV4-3 and TRBJ2-1; the match to TRBD1 covers 7 bases. J lost 5 bases, V lost 4 bases, and 8 bases had no gene match. Germline values: CDR1 LGHNA, CDR2 YSLEER. The CDR3 loop spans 15 amino acids. The CDR3, as DNA: TGCGCCAGCAGCCTAAATGGACAGGCGCACAATGAGCAGTTCTTC. Amino acids: CASSLNGQAHNEQFF.

V is TRBV4-3 and J is TRBJ1-5; D gene ambiguous. Looked up from germline, CDR1 is LGHNA and CDR2 is YSLEER. The CDR3 sequence is 15 residues long. V lost 1 base, J lost 5 bases, and 12 bases lay in between. CDR3 sequence: CASSQGLNLDQPQHF. CDR3 nucleotide sequence: TGCGCCAGCAGCCAAGGTTTAAATCTCGATCAGCCCCAGCATTTT.

The chain has TRBV27 and TRBJ1-2; D is ambiguous. The germline V and J ends were trimmed by 8 bases and 5 bases, with 18 bases remaining between them. CDR1 is MNHEY and CDR2 is SMNVEV in the germline V gene (reference sequence). The CDR3 totals 14 residues. The CDR3 DNA reads TGTGCCAGCGCACCGTCAGATACACGATATGGCTACACCTTC. Translation gives CASAPSDTRYGYTF.

V is TRBV9 and J is TRBJ2-1, with D perhaps TRBD1 (5 bases). V lost 4 bases and J lost 0, with 29 bases in between. Germline V CDR1 and CDR2: SGDLS, YYNGEE. CDR3 size: 21 residues. The CDR3 DNA sequence: TGTGCCAGCAGCCCCCATGGGTCTCCCGGAAATGGGGCCAGCTCCTACAATGAGCAGTTCTTC. It is translated as CASSPHGSPGNGASSYNEQFF. Full variable domain (rest looked up from reference TRBV9 and TRBJ2-1): DSGVTQTPKHLITATGQRVTLRCSPRSGDLSVYWYQQSLDQGLQFLIQYYNGEERAKGNILERFSAQQFPDLHSELNLSSLELGDSALYFCASSPHGSPGNGASSYNEQFFGPGTRLTVL.

The gene calls are TRBV2 and TRBJ2-7, with 7 bases identical to TRBD1. Trimming at V came to 8 bases and at J to 3 bases, leaving 7 bases not matched to a gene. This CDR3 spans 13 amino acids. Germline-derived CDR1 and CDR2 are SNHLY and FYNNEI. The CDR3 loop reads CASVGTDYYEQYF. The CDR3 nucleotides read TGTGCCAGCGTCGGGACAGATTACTACGAGCAGTACTTC.

CDR3 bases: TGCGCCAGCAGCCAAGGACACCCTGGGAGGGAGCAGTACTTC. Translating it yields CASSQGHPGREQYF. The chain recombines TRBV4-3 with TRBJ2-7; D is perhaps TRBD2 (6 bases). This CDR3 comprises 14 residues. The germline V gene has CDR1 LGHNA and CDR2 YSLEER. Trimming left V 1 base short and J 7 bases short, with 14 bases between.

The rearrangement uses TRBV7-9 and TRBJ1-1, with TRBD1 matching 8 bases. With 5 bases clipped from V and 2 bases from J, the junction kept 4 bases outside the gene matches. The length of the CDR3 is 14 residues. Germline V lookup: CDR1 SEHNR, CDR2 FQNEAQ (reference sequence). The DNA of the CDR3 is TGTGCCAGCAGCGCCCAGGGGGCTAACACTGAAGCTTTCTTT. As protein: CASSAQGANTEAFF.